The T cell receptor beta chain under discussion was sequenced for a study of read filtering for tumor transcriptome and immune sequencing (dated by TCRdb to 2020 to 2021). Some background on the complete study: The cohort was composed of approximately 16 male and roughly 13 female patients, with a mean age of approximately 70 years and an age range of about 45 to 90. By revised international staging, 8 or 9 patients were R-ISS I, fewer than 20 were R-ISS II and over five were R-ISS III. TCR repertoires obtained by targeted immune repertoire sequencing and by bulk whole-transcriptome sequencing performed on the same bone marrow samples were compared. As a main aim, a read-filtering strategy for immune repertoire data was addressed, with the specific question being whether clonotypes supported by a single read should be removed. Whole-transcriptome libraries were prepared with the TruSeq RNA Access Library Prep Kit after DNase treatment. TCR-region mapped reads per sample ranged from about 4 to 10.27 million with IR-seq versus only roughly 75 to 1,300 with RNA-seq.

A word on this clonotype: Its antigen is unknown. The record has no base qualities; no much larger clone is one base away.

Every patient had bone marrow sampled at the time of active disease. Isolation of bone marrow mononuclear cells was performed by Ficoll-Hypaque density gradient centrifugation. Myeloma plasma cells were removed and CD138-negative cells were collected by negative selection after labeling with CD138 magnetic microbeads on a MACS separator. Flow cytometry with CD138 antibodies on an Attune NxT was used to check how pure the isolated cells were. Total RNA was extracted with TRIzol reagent and quantified with a NanoDrop spectrophotometer. For each patient, the CD138-negative bone marrow sample underwent paired RNA-seq and IR-seq. Broad study findings and their caveats: Removing single-read clonotypes increased the correlation between IR-seq and RNA-seq shared clonotype proportions. Rather than purified T cells, the sorted CD138-negative fraction was a mixed bone marrow immune population. In IR-seq, single-read clonotypes were 80% to 90% of clonotypes but 3% to 4.5% of total reads; in RNA-seq they were 74.6% of clonotypes and 35% to 45% of reads. Compared with RNA-seq, IR-seq captured clonotypes at much greater depth and more reliably, and a smaller IR-seq throughput was enough to identify most of the shared clonotypes.

Between the V and J ends, shortened by 3 bases and 6 bases respectively, the junction contains 5 bases. Looking up the germline V gene (reference sequence) yields CDR1 GTSNPN and CDR2 SVGIG. The cysteine opens and the phenylalanine closes a CDR3 of 10 amino acids. The entry retains the CDR3 DNA only, 30 bases that are in frame from base 1. TCR libraries were built from approximately 400 ng RNA with the Immunoverse kit, using molecular barcoded adaptors covering alpha/delta and beta/gamma chains. TCR library preparation was performed with the same RNA that was used for transcriptome sequencing. TCR libraries were sequenced on an Illumina HiSeq 4000 with 2 x 150 cycles. Concerning the study's data processing: MiXCR aligned TCR reads to human V, D, J and C references and assembled the aligned reads into CDR3 clonotypes, with quality filtering and error correction included. Clonotype counts and gene usage diversity were analyzed with the tcR package in R. For inspection of raw mapping reads, RNA-seq reads were mapped by STAR aligner version 2.5.3a onto GRCh37 of the human genome. To test how sequencing depth affects detected clonotypes, IR-seq fastq files were randomly downsampled with Seqtk 1.3. TCRdb redid the processing of the public reads, applying fastp at Q25 and MiXCR, and retained in-frame beta chains. For every CDR3 protein sequence, its rows merge into one entry that carries the most common genes and DNA. The V and J calls shown here were made by TCRdb, not taken from the authors' results. The sample yields about 58,000 distinct CDR3 sequences; 9% to 15% were counted once. The ten largest clonotypes hold roughly 17% of the sample.

This TCR came from a donor at least 40 years old with multiple myeloma. Input material: a population of CD138-negative cells sorted from bone marrow. Reading the label with the study, this specimen's cell subset or site is: bone marrow mononuclear cells depleted of CD138+ plasma/myeloma cells by negative magnetic selection. Recombination linked TRBV30 to TRBJ1-2; too little of a D gene remains to name it. The CDR3 reads CAWRMDGYTF. The nucleotide sequence reads TGTGCCTGGAGGATGGATGGCTACACCTTC.